Listed here are 30 T cell receptor beta chains from one sample, sequenced in a study of T-cell reconstitution after alpha-beta-depleted transplantation in children. Preparation of the TCRbeta library involved a method that used unique molecular identifiers. TCRdb re-derived calls from the PCR reads in MiXCR, one entry per CDR3 protein. The sample lists about 510,000 distinct CDR3 sequences; about 10% were seen once. This specimen was PBMCs, mostly from graft donor cells, taken 180 days after TCRalphabeta/CD19-depleted stem cell transplant. These receptor sequences come from a female patient aged 2 to 10 who had a stem cell transplant for aplastic anemia, so the T cells may come from the graft donor.

The chain links TRBV24-1 to TRBJ2-1; D call uncertain. Germline values: CDR1 KGHDR, CDR2 SFDVKD. Trimming left V 6 bases short and J 6 bases short, with 5 bases between. The CDR3 is made up of 11 amino acids. The CDR3 sequence: CATSRTNEQFF. The DNA of the CDR3 is TGTGCCACCAGTCGTACCAATGAGCAGTTCTTC.

Concerning this clonotype: One end of the junction fails to match germline, which may point to a read error. This chain links TRBV29-1 with TRBJ2-6, with D possibly matching TRBD1 (6 bases). The CDR3 is 17 amino acids. The germline gives CDR1 SQVTM, CDR2 ANQGSEA. The chain's CDR3 is CSVTHRDLNSGANGLTF. Here the CDR3 DNA reads TGCAGCGTGACGCACAGGGACCTTAATTCTGGGGCCAACGGCCTGACTTTC.

The chain employs TRBV5-1 and TRBJ2-5; D perhaps matches TRBD2 (6 bases). V lost 3 bases to trimming and J lost 5 bases, with 26 bases between them. Germline V gene lookup returns CDR1 SGHRS and CDR2 YFSETQ. The CDR3 totals 18 residues. CDR3 sequence: CASSWRGSMASVLETQYF. CDR3 nucleotide sequence: TGCGCCAGCAGCTGGAGGGGCTCAATGGCTAGCGTTTTGGAGACCCAGTACTTC.

This clonotype was recorded at least ten times. This sequence joins TRBV5-6 and TRBJ1-2; 7 bases agree with TRBD1. The CDR3 has 14 amino acids. Germline trimming cut 4 bases from V and 2 bases from J; bases unmatched to any gene: 5. Germline V gives CDR1 SGHDT, CDR2 YYEEEE. The CDR3 coding sequence is TGTGCCAGCAGCCTCTACAGGGGAAACTATGGCTACACCTTC. Amino acids: CASSLYRGNYGYTF.

The table lists this clonotype with many counts. The genes are TRBV24-1 and TRBJ2-2, with 8 bases that match TRBD2. V was clipped by 4 bases and J by 0 bases; unmatched bases: 9. This CDR3 spans 18 amino acids. Germline V gene lookup returns CDR1 KGHDR and CDR2 SFDVKD. The CDR3 here is CATSEPWGGGTNTGELFF. For the CDR3, the DNA is TGTGCCACCAGTGAACCTTGGGGCGGGGGGACGAACACCGGGGAGCTGTTTTTT.

This clonotype was seen repeatedly, ten times or more. The chain is built from TRBV20-1 and TRBJ2-1; TRBD1 aligns across 8 bases. Trimming at V came to 0 bases and at J to 9 bases, leaving 7 bases not matched to a gene. The CDR3 sequence is 14 residues long. Germline lookup yields CDR1 DFQATT and CDR2 SNEGSKA (reference sequence). In DNA form, the CDR3 reads TGCAGTGCTAGAGATCGACAGGGGTTACGTGAGCAGTTCTTC. Its translation is CSARDRQGLREQFF.

This clonotype was counted at least ten times. This sequence joins TRBV12-3 or TRBV12-4 and TRBJ2-1; D remains unclear. V was pared by 5 bases and J by 6 bases, with 5 bases between. There are 11 residues in the CDR3. CDR3 coding DNA: TGTGCCAGCAGTCACCTCAATGAGCAGTTCTTC. Its translation is CASSHLNEQFF.

This clonotype was seen ten or more times. V gene TRBV12-3 or TRBV12-4 combines with J gene TRBJ2-1, with 7 bases lining up with TRBD1. This CDR3 region has 16 residues. V dropped 7 bases and J dropped 1; count of bases not matched to a gene: 10. This CDR3 is CASNRPGGDSYNEQFF. The DNA of the CDR3 is TGTGCCAGCAACCGCCCAGGGGGTGATTCCTACAATGAGCAGTTCTTC.

This clonotype turned up a few times. The chain recombines TRBV29-1 with TRBJ1-2, with D unclear. CDR1 is SQVTM and CDR2 is ANQGSEA in the germline V gene. V lost 2 bases to trimming and J lost 3 bases, with 10 bases between them. The CDR3 is made up of 13 amino acids. Here the CDR3 DNA reads TGCAGCGTTGAAAGGAGGGAGTACTATGGCTACACCTTC. As protein: CSVERREYYGYTF.

This clonotype was detected ten times or more. The CDR3 nucleotides are TGCGCCAGCAGCCCTTCCGTTCAAGAGACCCAGTACTTC. Its translation is CASSPSVQETQYF. This chain connects TRBV5-1 to TRBJ2-5; D remains ambiguous. V lost 4 bases and J 2 bases, leaving 9 bases between the germline ends. CDR3 length: 13 residues. CDR1 SGHRS and CDR2 YFSETQ come from the germline V gene.

Concerning this clonotype itself: One junction end does not reproduce the germline sequence, and a read error may be involved. V is TRBV7-9 and J is TRBJ2-3; TRBD2 might be the D (5 bases). Germline V gives CDR1 SEHNR, CDR2 FQNEAQ (reference sequence). This CDR3 is built from 15 residues. The CDR3 coding sequence is TGTGCCAGCAGTGGAATAGCGAGACTCACAGATACGCATTATTTT. Its translation is CASSGIARLTDTHYF.

This clonotype was detected only a few times. This sequence joins TRBV24-1 and TRBJ2-7, with 9 bases lining up with TRBD1. J lost 5 bases, V lost 3 bases, and 10 bases had no gene match. Germline CDR1 is KGHDR and CDR2 is SFDVKD. The CDR3 sequence is 16 residues long. The CDR3 loop is CATSDPRTGGKDEQYF. The CDR3 DNA reads TGTGCCACCAGTGATCCGCGAACAGGGGGCAAGGACGAGCAGTACTTC.

This clonotype has only a few counts. The chain combines TRBV10-3 with TRBJ2-3; 12 nucleotides agree with TRBD2. The CDR3 has 19 amino acids. J gave up 3 bases and V 4 bases, and 14 bases lay outside the gene matches. CDR1 and CDR2 from the germline V gene are ENHRY and SYGVKD. The CDR3 DNA reads as TGTGCCATCAGTGTCCGAACGGTGACTAGCGGGAGTCGTACAGATACGCAGTATTTT. This translates into CAISVRTVTSGSRTDTQYF.

The genes are TRBV4-3 and TRBJ1-1; TRBD1 aligns across 7 bases. The germline V gene encodes CDR1 LGHNA and CDR2 YSLEER. There are 17 residues in the CDR3. The J segment lost 1 base and the V segment lost 1 base, leaving 9 bases of the junction unmatched. DNA for the CDR3: TGCGCCAGCAGCCAAGCATCAGGGGGTAGGTGGAACACTGAAGCTTTCTTT. Translated, it gives CASSQASGGRWNTEAFF.

In its sample, this clonotype was seen many times. The chain combines TRBV7-2 with TRBJ2-7; 11 nucleotides line up with TRBD1. The germline V gene has CDR1 SGHTA and CDR2 FQGNSA. This CDR3 contains 15 residues. The junction had 5 bases not matched to a gene; V was cut back by 5 bases and J by 2 bases. CDR3 coding DNA: TGTGCCAGCAGCCCGAGGACAGGGGGCACCTACGAGCAGTACTTC. Its protein product is CASSPRTGGTYEQYF.

This clonotype was observed a handful of times. The chain has TRBV10-3 and TRBJ1-6; D not certain. Germline values: CDR1 ENHRY, CDR2 SYGVKD. The CDR3 length is 14 residues. Trimming cost V 5 bases and J 5 bases, with 10 bases left between them. The CDR3 DNA sequence: TGTGCCATCAGTCAAAAGAGAAATAATTCACCCCTCCACTTT. It is translated as CAISQKRNNSPLHF.

This clonotype came up a few times. The V gene is TRBV4-3, the J gene TRBJ2-3, with 10 bases matching TRBD2. CDR3 length equals 16 residues. Germline V gene data show CDR1 as LGHNA and CDR2 as YSLEER. After removal of 1 base from V and 2 bases from J, the junction contained 3 bases not matched to a gene. CDR3 region: CASSQGTSGLTDTQYF. DNA of the CDR3: TGCGCCAGCAGCCAAGGGACTAGCGGACTCACAGATACGCAGTATTTT.

This clonotype has a handful of counts. The rearrangement uses TRBV11-1 and TRBJ2-5; TRBD1 matches 7 bases. The CDR3 is 19 residues long. The ends lost 1 base at V and 7 bases at J; junction bases unmatched: 21. Per the germline V gene, CDR1 is SGHAT and CDR2 is FQDESV (reference sequence). CDR3 amino acids: CASSLGPVRGLNFRGTQYF. The CDR3 DNA follows: TGTGCCAGCAGCTTAGGCCCGGTGAGGGGGCTAAATTTTCGTGGGACCCAGTACTTC.

This clonotype was counted only a few times. J is TRBJ2-1 and V is TRBV3-1, with D uncertain. This CDR3 has 15 residues. V shed 1 base and J shed 5 bases, with 12 bases lying between them. CDR1 and CDR2 from the germline V gene are LGHDT and YNNKEL (reference sequence). The chain's CDR3 is CASSQGLDGHNEQFF. DNA for the CDR3: TGTGCCAGCAGCCAAGGGCTGGACGGACACAATGAGCAGTTCTTC.

The CDR3 reads CASSSEWGETQYF. For the CDR3, the DNA is TGTGCCAGCAGTTCGGAGTGGGGGGAGACCCAGTACTTC. The V gene is TRBV27, the J gene TRBJ2-5; either TRBD1 or TRBD2 may fit D (5 bases each). The CDR3 totals 13 residues. Trimming took off 4 bases at V and 5 bases at J, with 11 bases between the two ends. The germline gives CDR1 MNHEY, CDR2 SMNVEV (reference sequence).

This clonotype was seen only a few times. The J gene is TRBJ1-2, the V gene TRBV7-9; TRBD1 aligns across 8 bases. Trimming removed 4 bases from V and 8 bases from J; junction bases left unmatched: 6. The CDR3 totals 13 residues. CDR1 and CDR2 from the germline V gene are SEHNR and FQNEAQ (reference sequence). The CDR3 DNA is TGTGCCAGCAGCTCGACAGGGGTGGAGGGCTACACCTTC. It yields the protein CASSSTGVEGYTF.

This chain joins TRBV21-1 and TRBJ2-2; the table's D call, TRBD1, has no DNA check behind it. TRBV21-1 is termed a pseudogene. CDR3 length: 16 amino acids. The CDR3 loop is CASSKDSRGGTGELFF. Written as DNA, the CDR3 is TGTGCCAGCAGCAAAGATTCGAGAGGGGGCACCGGGGAGCTGTTTTTT.

This clonotype was counted at least ten times. This rearrangement joins TRBV28 to TRBJ1-5; TRBD1 matches at 10 bases. The CDR3 runs to 14 residues. The germline CDR1 and CDR2 sequences are MDHEN and SYDVKM. J was trimmed by 1 base and V by 6 bases; bases with no gene match: 0. The CDR3, as DNA: TGTGCCAGCAGGGGACAGGGGAGCAATCAGCCCCAGCATTTT. This translates into CASRGQGSNQPQHF.

This clonotype was detected only a few times. The chain links TRBV29-1 to TRBJ2-5, with D unclear. The length of the CDR3 is 16 residues. CDR1 is SQVTM, CDR2 ANQGSEA, per germline. Between the trimmed V and J ends, which lost 0 bases and 3 bases, there was a span of 17 bases. The CDR3 DNA is TGCAGCGTTGAAGATAGCTTTTTTGGCGGTAAAGAGACCCAGTACTTC. This sequence encodes CSVEDSFFGGKETQYF.

The genes are TRBV4-3 and TRBJ1-6; D possibly corresponds to TRBD1 (6 bases). Trimming stripped 1 base from V and 11 bases from J, with 21 bases between. This CDR3 spans 17 amino acids. In germline, CDR1 is LGHNA, CDR2 YSLEER. CDR3 sequence (DNA): TGCGCCAGCAGCCAAGGACAGGAGGGTTACCCCAGGGCACCCCTCCACTTT. Amino acids: CASSQGQEGYPRAPLHF.

V usage is TRBV19 and J usage is TRBJ1-5; D is possibly TRBD1 (6 bases). Trimming cost V 5 bases and J 5 bases, with 13 bases left between them. Germline V gene data show CDR1 as LNHDA and CDR2 as SQIVND (reference sequence). This CDR3 has 14 amino acids. Written as DNA, the CDR3 is TGTGCCAGTAGTGTGACGGACAGTCATCAGCCCCAGCATTTT. It encodes CASSVTDSHQPQHF. The full variable domain, completed using reference TRBV19 and TRBJ1-5, is DGGITQSPKYLFRKEGQNVTLSCEQNLNHDAMYWYRQDPGQGLRLIYYSQIVNDFQKGDIAEGYSVSREKKESFPLTVTSAQKNPTAFYLCASSVTDSHQPQHFGDGTRLSIL.

The rearrangement links TRBV5-1 to TRBJ2-1; D unresolved. The CDR3 runs 14 residues. V lost 0 bases to trimming and J lost 1 base, with 5 bases between them. Germline CDR1 SGHRS, CDR2 YFSETQ. In DNA form, the CDR3 reads TGCGCCAGCAGCTTGGACTTGTCCTACAATGAGCAGTTCTTC. This sequence encodes CASSLDLSYNEQFF.

This clonotype showed up just a few times. This CDR3 reads CASSPAATLNTEAFF. CDR3 DNA sequence: TGCGCCAGCTCCCCGGCGGCGACACTGAACACTGAAGCTTTCTTT. The chain joins TRBV5-1 to TRBJ1-1; D unclear. The CDR3 runs to 15 residues. Trimming cost V 7 bases and J 0 bases, with 16 bases left between them. Per the germline V gene, CDR1 is SGHRS and CDR2 is YFSETQ.

The chain is built from TRBV6-2 or TRBV6-3 and TRBJ2-3; D is ambiguous. Germline V gene data show CDR1 as MNHEY and CDR2 as SVGEGT. This CDR3 is built from 15 residues. Trimming stripped 0 bases from V and 2 bases from J, with 9 bases between. DNA for the CDR3: TGTGCCAGCAGTTACTCGCCGTGGATCACAGATACGCAGTATTTT. It codes for CASSYSPWITDTQYF.

This clonotype was seen a handful of times. The chain combines TRBV20-1 with TRBJ1-1, with 7 positions matching TRBD1. In germline, CDR1 is DFQATT, CDR2 SNEGSKA (reference sequence). Trimming took 5 bases from V and 6 from J; bases not matched to a gene: 6. The CDR3 consists of 12 residues. CDR3 coding DNA: TGCAGTGCTTCCAACAGGGGCGCTGAAGCTTTCTTT. Protein sequence: CSASNRGAEAFF.